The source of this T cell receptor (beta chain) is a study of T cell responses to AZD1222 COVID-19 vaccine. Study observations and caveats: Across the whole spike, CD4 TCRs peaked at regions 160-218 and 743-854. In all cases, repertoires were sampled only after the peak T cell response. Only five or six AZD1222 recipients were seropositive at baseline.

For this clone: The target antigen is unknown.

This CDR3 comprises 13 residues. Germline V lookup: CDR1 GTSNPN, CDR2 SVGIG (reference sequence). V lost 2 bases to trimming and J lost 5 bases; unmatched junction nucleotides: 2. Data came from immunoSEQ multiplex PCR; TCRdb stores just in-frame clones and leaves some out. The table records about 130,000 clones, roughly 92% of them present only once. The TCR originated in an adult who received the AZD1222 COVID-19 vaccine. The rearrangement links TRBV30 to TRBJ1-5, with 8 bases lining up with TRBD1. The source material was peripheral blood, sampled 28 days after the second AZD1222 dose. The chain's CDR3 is CAWSRQGHQPQHF. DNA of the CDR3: TGTGCCTGGAGTCGACAGGGGCATCAGCCCCAGCATTTT.